This TCR beta chain was identified in a study of blood T cell repertoires in COVID-19. Background on the study: From the United States, Italy and Spain came samples of acute and convalescent COVID-19. PBMCs, B-cell-depleted T cells, or T cells were the source of the cDNA or gDNA that made up the material.

Study processing details: Nucleated cell number was recorded as an estimate derived from reference gene primer amplification. This table comes from immunoSEQ multiplex PCR, and its TCRdb copy is limited to in-frame clones, with some not included. That table gives V, J and clone size, and the DNA gave D and trimming. Among roughly 120,000 clones listed, nearly 90% were seen once. The clonotype was recovered from a human donor in a cohort sampled during active COVID-19. The specimen sequenced was peripheral blood.

The CDR3 loop is CASSLVGGGDYEQYF. In DNA form, the CDR3 reads TGTGCCAGCAGTTTAGTTGGCGGAGGGGACTACGAGCAGTACTTC. The J gene is TRBJ2-7, the V gene TRBV28; the D gene is possibly TRBD2 (6 bases). This CDR3 has 15 amino acids. From germline, CDR1 is MDHEN and CDR2 SYDVKM. V gave up 2 bases and J gave up 3 bases, with 14 bases separating them.